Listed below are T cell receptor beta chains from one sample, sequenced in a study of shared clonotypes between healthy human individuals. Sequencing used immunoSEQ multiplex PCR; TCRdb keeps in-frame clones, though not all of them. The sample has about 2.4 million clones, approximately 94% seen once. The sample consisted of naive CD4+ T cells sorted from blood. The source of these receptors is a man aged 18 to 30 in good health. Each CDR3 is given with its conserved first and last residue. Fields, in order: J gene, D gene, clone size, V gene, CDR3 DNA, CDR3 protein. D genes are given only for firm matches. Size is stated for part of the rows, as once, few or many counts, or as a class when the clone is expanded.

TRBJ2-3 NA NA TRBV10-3 TGTGCCATCAGTGAACGGGCCGGCACTAGCACAGATACGCAGTATTTT CAISERAGTSTDTQYF
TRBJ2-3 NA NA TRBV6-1 TGTGCCAGCAGCGTGTCTGAGGGGGATACGCAGTATTTT CASSVSEGDTQYF
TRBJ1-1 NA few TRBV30 TGTGCCTGGACAGTGGTCTTGTCCACTGAAGCTTTCTTT CAWTVVLSTEAFF
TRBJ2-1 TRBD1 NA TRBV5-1 TGCGCCAGCAGCTTCTGGGACAGGGAAACCAATGAGCAGTTCTTC CASSFWDRETNEQFF
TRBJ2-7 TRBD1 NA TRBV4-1 TGCGCCAGCAGCCCGCCGGGACAGGGGACCAACGAGCAGTACTTC CASSPPGQGTNEQYF
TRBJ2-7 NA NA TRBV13 TGTGCCAGCAGCTTACCTGCAGGGTCCTACGAGCAGTACTTC CASSLPAGSYEQYF
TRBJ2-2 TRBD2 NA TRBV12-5 TGTGCTAGTGGTAACGTCGGACTAGCCTTAGGCGGGGAGCTGTTTTTT CASGNVGLALGGELFF
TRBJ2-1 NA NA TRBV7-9 TGTGCCAGCAGCTTAGCGGGCGGGGAACTAGGGAGCCTTAACAATGAGCAGTTCTTC CASSLAGGELGSLNNEQFF
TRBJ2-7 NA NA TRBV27 TGTGCCAGCAGCCTCCTGGGGAAAGGGGAATCGTACGAGCAGTACTTC CASSLLGKGESYEQYF
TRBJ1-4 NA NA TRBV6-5 TGTGCCAGCAGTGTGAGTGAAAAACTGTTTTTT CASSVSEKLFF
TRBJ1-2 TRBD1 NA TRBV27 TGTGCCAGCAGGGGGACAGGGAACTATGGCTACACCTTC CASRGTGNYGYTF
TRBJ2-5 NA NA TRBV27 TGTGCCACCACCCTCGAGACCCAGTACTTC CATTLETQYF
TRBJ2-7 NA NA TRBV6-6 TGTGCCAGCAGTTATACCGGGACGAGCTCCTACGAGCAGTACTTC CASSYTGTSSYEQYF
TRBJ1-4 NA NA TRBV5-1 TGCGCCAGCAGCTTGGTGCCTACAGGGAACAATGAAAAACTGTTTTTT CASSLVPTGNNEKLFF
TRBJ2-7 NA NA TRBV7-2 TGTGCCAGCAGCTCGATTCCACGGGCCTACGAGCAGTACTTC CASSSIPRAYEQYF
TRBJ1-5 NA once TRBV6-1 TGTGCCAGCAGAACCGGCAGCAATCAGCCCCAGCATTTT CASRTGSNQPQHF
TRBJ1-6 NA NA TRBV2 TGTGCCAGCAGGCCTCGGCAGGAGGCTAATTCACCCCTCCACTTT CASRPRQEANSPLHF
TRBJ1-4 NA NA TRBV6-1 TGTGCCAGCACCGCGACGGGACCGATTAATGAAAAACTGTTTTTT CASTATGPINEKLFF
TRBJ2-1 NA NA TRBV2 TGTGCCAGCAGTTTTTACAATGAGCAGTTCTTC CASSFYNEQFF
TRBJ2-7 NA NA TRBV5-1 TGCGCCAGCAGCTTGGATCAGGGAATGGGAGAGCAGTACTTC CASSLDQGMGEQYF
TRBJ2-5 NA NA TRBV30 TGTGCCTGGAGCGGGGGCGGGGAGACCCAGTACTTC CAWSGGGETQYF
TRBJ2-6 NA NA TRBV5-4 TGTGCCAGCAGCTTGGGCTCTGGGGCCAACGTCCTGACTTTC CASSLGSGANVLTF
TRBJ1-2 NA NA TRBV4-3 TGCGCCAGCAGCCACCAGGGAAGCTATGGCTACACCTTC CASSHQGSYGYTF
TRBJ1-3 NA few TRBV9 TGTGCCAGCAGCGGAAACACGAACACCATATATTTT CASSGNTNTIYF
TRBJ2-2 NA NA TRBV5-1 TGCGCCAGCAGCTTGGGGACAGTAGACACCGGGGAGCTGTTTTTT CASSLGTVDTGELFF
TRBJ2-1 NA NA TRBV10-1 TGCGCCAGCAGTGAGAGGTACAATGAGCAGTTCTTC CASSERYNEQFF
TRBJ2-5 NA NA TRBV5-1 TGCGCCAGCAGCTTGGGGGGTCCCCAAGAGACCCAGTACTTC CASSLGGPQETQYF
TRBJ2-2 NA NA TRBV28 TGTGCCAGCAGTTTATGGCAGATAAACACCGGGGAGCTGTTTTTT CASSLWQINTGELFF
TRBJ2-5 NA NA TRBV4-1 TGCGCCAGCAGCCAACCGACTGACCCGGAGACCCAGTACTTC CASSQPTDPETQYF
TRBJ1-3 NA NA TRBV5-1 TGCGCCAGCAGCTTGGCCGGGGGACCCTCTGGAAACACCATATATTTT CASSLAGGPSGNTIYF
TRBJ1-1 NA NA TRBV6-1 TGTGCCAGCAGTGAAAACACTGAAGCTTTCTTT CASSENTEAFF
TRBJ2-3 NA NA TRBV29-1 TGCAGCGGCCTCAGGGATAGCACAGATACGCAGTATTTT CSGLRDSTDTQYF
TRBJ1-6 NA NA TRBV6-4 TGTGCCAGCAGCACGCAGGAGACGAGCTCCTATAATTCACCCCTCCACTTT CASSTQETSSYNSPLHF
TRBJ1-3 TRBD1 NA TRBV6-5 TGTGCCAGCAGACGAGACAGGGGCGCCGGAAACACCATATATTTT CASRRDRGAGNTIYF
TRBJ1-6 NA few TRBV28 TGTGCCAGCAGTTTCAGGGATTCACCCCTCCACTTT CASSFRDSPLHF
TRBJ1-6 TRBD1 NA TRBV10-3 TGTGCCATCAGTGACGGACAGGGGGCCCCCCGAGGTAATTCACCCCTCCACTTT CAISDGQGAPRGNSPLHF
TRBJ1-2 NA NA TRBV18 TGTGCCAGCTCGAATTTTAACTATGGCTACACCTTC CASSNFNYGYTF
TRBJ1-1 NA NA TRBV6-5 TGTGCCAGCAGTTACTCGGTCAGGATGGAAGCTTTCTTT CASSYSVRMEAFF
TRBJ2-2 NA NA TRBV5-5 TGTGCCAGCAGCTTGGATAACACCGGGGAGCTGTTTTTT CASSLDNTGELFF
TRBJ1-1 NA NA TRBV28 TGTGCCAGCAGTTCAACATGGGAAGCTTTCTTT CASSSTWEAFF
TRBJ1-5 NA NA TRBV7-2 TGTGCCAGCAGCTTAGTACACCTTCAACAGGCCCAGCATTTT CASSLVHLQQAQHF
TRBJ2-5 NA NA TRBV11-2 TGTGCCAGCAGCTTAGATAAAGCCAGGGGTTTTATTGAGACCCAGTACTTC CASSLDKARGFIETQYF
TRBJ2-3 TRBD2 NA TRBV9 TGTGCCAGCAGCACCAGGACTAGCGGATACACAGATACGCAGTATTTT CASSTRTSGYTDTQYF
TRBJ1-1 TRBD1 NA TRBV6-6 TGTGCCAGCAGTCCCTCACAGGGGGAAGCTTTCTTT CASSPSQGEAFF
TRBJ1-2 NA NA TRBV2 TGTGCCAGCAGTGAAGAGGTAGTAGGGACACGGGGCTACACCTTC CASSEEVVGTRGYTF
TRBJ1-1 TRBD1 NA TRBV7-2 TGTGCCAGCAGCTTAGCCGCGACAGGGAATATTGAAGCTTTCTTT CASSLAATGNIEAFF
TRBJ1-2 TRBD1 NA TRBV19 TGTGCCAGTAGTAACAGGGGTGATGGCTACACCTTC CASSNRGDGYTF
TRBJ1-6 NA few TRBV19 TGTGCCAGTAGTACCCTCGCGGGCCATGATTCACCCCTCCACTTT CASSTLAGHDSPLHF
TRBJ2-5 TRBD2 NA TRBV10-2 TGCGCCAGCATGAGGACTAGCGGACTCCAAGAGACCCAGTACTTC CASMRTSGLQETQYF
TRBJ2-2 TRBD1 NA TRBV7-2 TGTGCCAGCAGCTCTAAAGGAGGACAGGGGTCCACCGGGGAGCTGTTTTTT CASSSKGGQGSTGELFF
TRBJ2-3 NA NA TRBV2 TGTGCCAGCAGGCTAGACACAGATACGCAGTATTTT CASRLDTDTQYF
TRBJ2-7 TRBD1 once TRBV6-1 TGTGCCAGCAGTGACCCCCCCGGGACAGGGGTTAGGTACGAGCAGTACTTC CASSDPPGTGVRYEQYF
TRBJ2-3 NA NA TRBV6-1 TGTGCCAGCAGTGAGGGCAGGGGCACAGATACGCAGTATTTT CASSEGRGTDTQYF
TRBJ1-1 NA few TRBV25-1 TGTGCCAGCGGGAGTTTGACTGAAGCTTTCTTT CASGSLTEAFF
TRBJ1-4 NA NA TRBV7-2 TGTGCCAGCAGCTTCCATTCAAGCCGGGAAAAACTGTTTTTT CASSFHSSREKLFF